These 13 T cell receptor beta chains were sequenced from one sample in a study of beta chain features in type 1 diabetes. General study results and limits: All four CD4+ subsets of Type 1 diabetes patients contained TCRB CDR3s that were moderately but significantly shorter.

What was sequenced were expressed TCRB transcripts, since all of the isolated RNA had been reverse transcribed. Data came from immunoSEQ multiplex PCR; TCRdb stores just in-frame clones and leaves some out. The repertoire holds 93,000 or so clones, with under 30% as singletons. Their specific antigens are unknown. Input material: central memory CD4+ T cells from blood. The receptors here all came from a woman under 30 with type 1 diabetes.

This chain uses TRBV2 with TRBJ2-7, with 7 nucleotides matching TRBD2. The CDR3 has 13 amino acids. Unmatched junction bases numbered 6, after V lost 4 bases and J lost 6 bases. The germline CDR1 and CDR2 sequences are SNHLY and FYNNEI. The DNA for the CDR3 is TGTGCCAGCAGTGGGGCGGGAGTGAGCGAGCAGTACTTC. Translated, it gives CASSGAGVSEQYF.

This clone was picked up a small number of times. This rearrangement joins TRBV29-1 to TRBJ2-3; weak D call: TRBD1 (6 bases). This CDR3 has 15 amino acids. V was pared by 7 bases and J by 1 base, with 18 bases between. Germline CDR1 reads SQVTM; CDR2 reads ANQGSEA. CDR3 DNA sequence: TGCAGCGCCCACCCACAGGGAGAGGGCACAGATACGCAGTATTTT. Translating gives CSAHPQGEGTDTQYF.

The rearrangement uses TRBV19 and TRBJ2-4, with D possibly TRBD1 on 7 matching bases. Germline V gene data show CDR1 as LNHDA and CDR2 as SQIVND (reference sequence). V lost 5 bases and J 0 bases, leaving 14 bases between the germline ends. The CDR3 has 16 residues. In DNA, the CDR3 is TGTGCCAGTAGTGCGGGACAGACGATAGCCAAAAACATTCAGTACTTC. This encodes CASSAGQTIAKNIQYF.

The J gene is TRBJ2-5, the V gene TRBV19; 13 bases align to TRBD2. Trimming cost V 5 bases and J 5 bases; bases outside gene matches: 8. CDR3 length equals 16 residues. Germline V gene lookup returns CDR1 LNHDA and CDR2 SQIVND (reference sequence). Here the CDR3 DNA reads TGTGCCAGTAGTCTCAGGACTAGCGGGAGAGGGGAGACCCAGTACTTC. This sequence encodes CASSLRTSGRGETQYF.

This clone was observed a single time. This sequence joins TRBV25-1 and TRBJ2-2; D ambiguous. Trimming removed 3 bases from V and 0 bases from J, with 2 bases in between. Germline CDR1 is MGHDK and CDR2 is SYGVNS. This CDR3 has 13 residues. CDR3 loop: CASSDTNTGELFF. In DNA, the CDR3 is TGTGCCAGCAGTGACACGAACACCGGGGAGCTGTTTTTT.

This sequence joins TRBV4-1 and TRBJ2-1, with TRBD1 matching 9 bases. CDR1 and CDR2 from the germline V gene are MGHRA and YSYEKL. The trim removed 3 bases at V and 0 bases at J, leaving 6 bases unmatched. The CDR3 runs to 17 residues. CDR3 bases: TGCGCCAGCAGCCACAAAACAGGGGGCCTCTCCTACAATGAGCAGTTCTTC. It encodes CASSHKTGGLSYNEQFF.

This chain connects TRBV19 to TRBJ2-7; possibly TRBD2 for D (5 bases). Germline V gene lookup returns CDR1 LNHDA and CDR2 SQIVND (reference sequence). The CDR3 loop spans 16 amino acids. Trimming took off 6 bases at V and 3 bases at J, with 21 bases between the two ends. The CDR3 loop reads CASRRGYQKEIYEQYF. CDR3 sequence (DNA): TGTGCCAGTAGGAGAGGGTATCAAAAGGAAATCTACGAGCAGTACTTC.

The CDR3, as DNA: TGTGCCAGCTCACCCGGGACAGATTCAACCTACGAGCAGTACTTC. It codes for CASSPGTDSTYEQYF. This chain connects TRBV18 to TRBJ2-7; the match to TRBD1 covers 7 bases. The CDR3 sequence is 15 residues long. CDR1 is KGHSH, CDR2 LQKENI, per germline. Trimming removed 3 bases from V and 2 bases from J; junction bases left unmatched: 7.

The chain joins TRBV5-1 to TRBJ2-3, with 12 positions matching TRBD2. Germline CDR1 reads SGHRS; CDR2 reads YFSETQ. J lost 4 bases, V lost 5 bases, and 8 bases had no gene match. The CDR3 has 16 amino acids. This CDR3 is CASSSRTSGMADTQYF. CDR3 coding DNA: TGCGCCAGCAGTTCTCGGACTAGCGGGATGGCAGATACGCAGTATTTT.

The rearrangement joins TRBV25-1 to TRBJ2-1; TRBD1 aligns across 7 bases. The CDR3 covers 14 residues. Looked up from germline, CDR1 is MGHDK and CDR2 is SYGVNS. V lost 6 bases to trimming and J lost 5 bases; unmatched junction nucleotides: 7. The CDR3 DNA follows: TGTGCCAGCAGCGGGACAGATCCCCACAATGAGCAGTTCTTC. This translates into CASSGTDPHNEQFF. Together with reference TRBV25-1 and TRBJ2-1, the CDR3 gives the full variable domain: EADIYQTPRYLVIGTGKKITLECSQTMGHDKMYWYQQDPGMELHLIHYSYGVNSTEKGDLSSESTVSRIRTEHFPLTLESARPSHTSQYLCASSGTDPHNEQFFGPGTRLTVL.

The V gene is TRBV15, the J gene TRBJ1-3; 7 bases map to TRBD1. The V segment lost 2 bases and the J segment 2 bases; nucleotides outside the gene matches: 9. CDR3 size: 17 residues. CDR1 is LNHNV and CDR2 is YYDKDF in the germline V gene (reference sequence). The chain's CDR3 is CATSRNRGIYAGNTIYF. CDR3 bases: TGTGCCACCAGCAGAAACAGGGGAATTTACGCTGGAAACACCATATATTTT.

The table lists this clone with a few counts. The chain uses TRBV7-2 and TRBJ2-7, with D perhaps being TRBD1 or TRBD2 (5 bases each). CDR1 is SGHTA, CDR2 FQGNSA, per germline. Trimming stripped 0 bases from V and 7 bases from J, with 10 bases between. This CDR3 is 13 amino acids long. CDR3 sequence (DNA): TGTGCCAGCAGCTTAGCTACGGGACGGGAGCAGTACGTC. Encoded protein: CASSLATGREQYV.

The rearrangement links TRBV5-4 to TRBJ2-7; D perhaps matches TRBD2 (6 bases). Trimming took off 0 bases at V and 4 bases at J, with 14 bases between the two ends. The CDR3 is made up of 15 amino acids. Looked up from germline, CDR1 is SGHNT and CDR2 is YYREEE (reference sequence). The CDR3 DNA sequence: TGTGCCAGCAGCTTGGGGGGACTGACGGGGTACGAGCAGTACGTC. Translation: CASSLGGLTGYEQYV.